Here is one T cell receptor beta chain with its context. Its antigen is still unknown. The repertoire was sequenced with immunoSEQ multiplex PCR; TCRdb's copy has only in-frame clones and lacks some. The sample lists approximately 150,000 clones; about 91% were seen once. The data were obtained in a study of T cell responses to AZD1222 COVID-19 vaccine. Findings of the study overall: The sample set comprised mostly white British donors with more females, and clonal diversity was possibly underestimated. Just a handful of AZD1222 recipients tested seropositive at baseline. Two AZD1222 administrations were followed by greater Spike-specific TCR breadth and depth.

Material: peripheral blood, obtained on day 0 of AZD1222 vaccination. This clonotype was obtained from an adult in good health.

CDR3 in DNA: TGTGCCAGCCGAAGCCTCGATGAGCAGTTCTTC. Amino acids: CASRSLDEQFF. The chain combines TRBV5-4 with TRBJ2-1; the D is unclear. This CDR3 is 11 amino acids long. CDR1 is SGHNT, CDR2 YYREEE, per germline (reference sequence). The germline V and J ends were trimmed by 7 bases and 8 bases, with 10 bases remaining between them.